This TCR beta chain emerged from a study of T cells in Graves' hyperthyroidism and ophthalmopathy (dated by TCRdb to between 2018 and 2021). General notes on the study: Peripheral blood samples were taken at initial diagnosis, before any treatment was given. In addition, the study compared T-cell repertoires in thyroid tissue and in blood from about 6 Graves' hyperthyroidism patients. The approximately 98 discovery patients were randomly divided into training and test sets at a 7:3 ratio. After sampling, hyperthyroidism patients received methimazole starting at 30 mg daily, and ophthalmopathy patients received high-dose intravenous methylprednisolone. Prospective prediction of ophthalmopathy was tested in an independent validation cohort of 18 to 20 hyperthyroidism patients and some 17 patients who later progressed to ophthalmopathy. TCR Vbeta CDR3 sequencing of roughly 140 peripheral blood samples (43 ophthalmopathy, roughly 72 hyperthyroidism and some 17 progressor patients) is reported in the paper. To identify distinguishing TCR V-J signatures, a discovery cohort of around 100 patients was used, comprising 43 with Graves' ophthalmopathy and 55 to 65 with stable Graves' hyperthyroidism. Summary of the overall study and its limitations: In cross-validation, a model built on a 13 V-J signature told ophthalmopathy apart from stable hyperthyroidism with approximately 91% sensitivity and about 81% specificity, and in testing the same model reached 80%/75%. Blood samples also contained most of the expanded thyroid clonotypes (frequency above 0.001), which suggests that blood repertoires may reflect thyroid immune responses. Sample size was not statistically predetermined, and investigators were not blinded to group allocation. In validation, progression to ophthalmopathy was predicted by the model with 70.59% sensitivity and 72.22% specificity, a median of about 6.8 months before onset.

A patient counted as having stable Graves' hyperthyroidism if no progression to ophthalmopathy occurred over 18 months of follow-up. The hyperthyroidism patients were between 18 and 65 years old and newly diagnosed, with a disease duration of less than 2 months. Patients with uncontrolled infections, other autoimmune diseases, pregnancy or lactation were excluded. Diagnoses were based on clinical symptoms, serum thyroxine and TRAb, thyroid ultrasound and orbital computed tomography. PBMCs were isolated from around 10 ml of fresh peripheral blood by Ficoll-Paque density gradient centrifugation. Total RNA was extracted with Trizol reagent, and quality was checked on an Agilent 2100 Bioanalyzer. TCR beta CDR3 regions were amplified from RNA transcripts. For the first round of RT-PCR on the TCR CDR3, the HTBI primer set was used together with the Qiagen OneStep RT-PCR kit. Libraries were constructed in a second round of multiplex PCR, after which size selection and purification were carried out. Libraries were sequenced paired-end with 100 bp reads on an Illumina HiSeq2000. On the authors' methods: SOAPnuke was used to process the raw data, removing reads that contained adapters or uncalled bases, had a mean Phred below 15, or lacked an exact match to the constant primer or identifier. COPE v1.2.5 was used to merge high-quality paired reads, and clonotypes were defined as unique nucleotide sequences. Clonotypes were aligned to IMGT TRBV, TRBD and TRBJ reference segments using MiTCR v1.1. Analysis was restricted to V-J combinations with a frequency above 0.0001, which covered 98% to 99.2% of repertoires. The TCS score was defined as F50 (clonal expansion) divided by E x V (chaos), with BLOSUM62-based TCRdist calculated between CDR3 peptides within each V-J. Welch's t-statistics and random forest reduced 500 to 650 V-J features to under 15, which were used in a naive Bayes classifier (R e1071). TCRdb itself trimmed the public reads at Q25 with fastp, ran MiXCR and retained productive beta chains. Each CDR3 protein gets just one entry, which takes the most common genes and DNA from the rows behind it. TCRdb, not the authors, supplied the V and J calls. The sample yields about 560,000 distinct CDR3 sequences; 16% were counted once. Clones ranked in the top ten supply 15% to 20% of the sample.

Turning to this clonotype: What this receptor recognizes is not known. This may stem from a read error, because a much larger clone lies one nucleotide away.

The sequenced material came from blood. The clonotype was recovered from a woman under 30 with Graves' hyperthyroidism.

The bases read TGTGCCACCAGTGATGGTGGGTACACAGATACGCAGTATTTT. It encodes CATSDGGYTDTQYF. The chain joins TRBV24-1 to TRBJ2-3; the D gene identity is not certain. CDR1 KGHDR and CDR2 SFDVKD were looked up in the germline V gene. The V and J ends are trimmed by 3 bases and 2 bases, leaving 8 bases between them. The CDR3 covers 14 residues, taking in both the cysteine and the phenylalanine. Only the CDR3 DNA stays, 42 bases, in frame from base 1.